The sequence of this T cell receptor (beta chain) was determined in a study of spatial heterogeneity in lung cancer. Study information: Median follow-up for sequenced PBMC samples was roughly two years after resection, when such samples existed. The study observed each unique TCR and UMI combination more than ten times on average in raw reads.

Time point denoted: blood at routine non-recurrence follow-up after resection. Whole RNA, isolated from tumor, nontumor lung or frozen PBMC, was sequenced without prior sorting. TCR cDNA molecules were tagged individually, and each one carried a unique molecular identifier. MiXCR, run by TCRdb on the 5' RACE reads, gives a single entry per CDR3 protein. The table includes about 120,000 distinct CDR3 sequences, 9% to 15% detected once. With 0 bases removed from V and 2 bases from J, the gap between germline ends came to 11 bases. The CDR3 has 16 residues. The germline V gene has CDR1 SGHDN and CDR2 FVKESK. This clonotype was counted a few times.

The starting material was PBMCs, obtained at follow-up. The origin of this receptor is a male donor with early-stage non-small cell lung cancer. This chain joins TRBV14 and TRBJ1-5; D might be TRBD1 (5 bases). CDR3 coding DNA: TGTGCCAGCAGCCAAGATAGTGGCAGGGGCAATCAGCCCCAGCATTTT. Translation gives CASSQDSGRGNQPQHF.